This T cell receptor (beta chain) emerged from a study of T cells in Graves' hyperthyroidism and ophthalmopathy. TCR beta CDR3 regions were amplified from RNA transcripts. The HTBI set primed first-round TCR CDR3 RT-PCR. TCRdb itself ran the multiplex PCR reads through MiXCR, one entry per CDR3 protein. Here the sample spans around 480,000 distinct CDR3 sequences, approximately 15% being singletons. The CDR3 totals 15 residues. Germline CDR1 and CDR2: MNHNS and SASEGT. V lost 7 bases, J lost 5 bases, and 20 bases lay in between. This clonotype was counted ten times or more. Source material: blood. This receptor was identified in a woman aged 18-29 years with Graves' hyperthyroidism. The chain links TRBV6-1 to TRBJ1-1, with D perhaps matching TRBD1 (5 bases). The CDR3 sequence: CASTLPGGKGTEAFF. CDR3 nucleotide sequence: TGTGCCAGCACCTTGCCCGGGGGAAAGGGGACTGAAGCTTTCTTT.